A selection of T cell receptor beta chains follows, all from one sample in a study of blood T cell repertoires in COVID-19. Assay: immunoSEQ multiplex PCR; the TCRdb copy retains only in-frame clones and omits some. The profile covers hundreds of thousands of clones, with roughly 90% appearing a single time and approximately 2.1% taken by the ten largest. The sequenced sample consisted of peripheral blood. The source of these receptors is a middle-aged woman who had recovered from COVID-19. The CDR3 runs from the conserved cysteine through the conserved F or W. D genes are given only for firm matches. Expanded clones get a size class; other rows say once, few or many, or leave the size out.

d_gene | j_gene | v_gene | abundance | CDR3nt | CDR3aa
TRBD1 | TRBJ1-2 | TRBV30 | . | TGTGCCTGGAGTAACGTCAGGGGGCTCTATGGCTACACCTTC | CAWSNVRGLYGYTF
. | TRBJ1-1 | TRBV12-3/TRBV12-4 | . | TGTGCCAGCAGTTTGGGCCCGAACACTGAAGCTTTCTTT | CASSLGPNTEAFF
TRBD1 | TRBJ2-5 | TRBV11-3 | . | TGTGCCAGCAGTCCCACAGGGGGCTTTGCGGAGACCCAGTACTTC | CASSPTGGFAETQYF
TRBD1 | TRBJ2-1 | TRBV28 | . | TGTGCCAGCAGGGGACAGGGCACCCTTCCCGAGCAGTTCTTC | CASRGQGTLPEQFF
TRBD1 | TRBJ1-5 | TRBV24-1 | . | TGTGCCACCAGTCTGACAGGGGGCGGGCCCCAGCATTTT | CATSLTGGGPQHF
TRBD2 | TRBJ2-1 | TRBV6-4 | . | TGTGCCAGCAGTCCCGTAGCGGGGGCCTACAATGAGCAGTTCTTC | CASSPVAGAYNEQFF
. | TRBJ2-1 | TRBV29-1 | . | TGCAGCGTTGCCAGGGGACAAACCCTCGCCTTTAATGAGCAGTTCTTC | CSVARGQTLAFNEQFF
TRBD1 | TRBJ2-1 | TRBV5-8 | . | TGTGCCAGCAGCCATTGGGGACAGGGGGCAAGCAATGAGCAGTTCTTC | CASSHWGQGASNEQFF
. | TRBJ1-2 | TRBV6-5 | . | TGTGCCAGCAGTTACGGTGGCAGGGCATTCGGCTACACCTTC | CASSYGGRAFGYTF
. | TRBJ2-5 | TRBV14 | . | TGTGCCAGCAGCGTGGGAGACTTACTCCATGGGGAGACCCAGTACTTC | CASSVGDLLHGETQYF
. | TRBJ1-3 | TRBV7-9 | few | TGTGCCAGCAGCTTAGCCAGGGGCAGAAACACCATATATTTT | CASSLARGRNTIYF
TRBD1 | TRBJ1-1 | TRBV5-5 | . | TGTGCCAGCATACGGGACAGGGACACTGAAGCTTTCTTT | CASIRDRDTEAFF
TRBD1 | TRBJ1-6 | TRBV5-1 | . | TGCGCCAGCAGCTTGGAGGTAGGACAGGGGGCTTCACCCCTCCACTTT | CASSLEVGQGASPLHF
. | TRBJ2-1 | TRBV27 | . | TGTGCCAGCAGTCCATCTGCGGGCAGCGGGCAGTTCTTC | CASSPSAGSGQFF
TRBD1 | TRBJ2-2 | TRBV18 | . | TGTGCCAGCTCACCACGCGACAGGGATGTGGGGGAGCTGTTTTTT | CASSPRDRDVGELFF
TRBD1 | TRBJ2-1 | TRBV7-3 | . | TGTGCCAGCAGCTCAGGGGGCCCCTACGGTGAGCAGTTCTTC | CASSSGGPYGEQFF
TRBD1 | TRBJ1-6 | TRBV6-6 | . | TGTGCCAGCAGCAGGGGGCTTAATTCACCCCTCCACTTT | CASSRGLNSPLHF
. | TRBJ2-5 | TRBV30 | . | TGTGCCTGGAGTGTGAGAGAGACCCAGTACTTC | CAWSVRETQYF
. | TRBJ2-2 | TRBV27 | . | TGTGCCAGCAGTTATCAGGGGACCACCGGGGAGCTGTTTTTT | CASSYQGTTGELFF
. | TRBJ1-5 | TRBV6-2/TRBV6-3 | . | TGTGCCAGCAGTTACTCGGGGGGACTGCCTTCGCCCCAGCATTTT | CASSYSGGLPSPQHF
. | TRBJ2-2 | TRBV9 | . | TGTGCCAGCAGCAGCGGTACCCTCAACACCGGGGAGCTGTTTTTT | CASSSGTLNTGELFF
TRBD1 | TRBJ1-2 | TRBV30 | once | TGTGCCTGGAGTCTGGGATCAGGGGGCGGCGGCTACACCTTC | CAWSLGSGGGGYTF
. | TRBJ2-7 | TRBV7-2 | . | TGTGCCAGCAGCCCCCACAGGGTCTGGGACGAGCAGTACTTC | CASSPHRVWDEQYF
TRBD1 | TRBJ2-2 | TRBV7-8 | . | TGTGCCAGCAGCCGACAGGGAAGGAACACCGGGGAGCTGTTTTTT | CASSRQGRNTGELFF
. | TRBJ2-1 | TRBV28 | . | TGTGCCAGCTTACGAGGGGGTGGCAATGAGCAGTTCTTC | CASLRGGGNEQFF
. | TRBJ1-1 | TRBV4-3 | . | TGCGCCAGCAGCCAAGATCGGTACAGTAGGACTGAAGCTTTCTTT | CASSQDRYSRTEAFF
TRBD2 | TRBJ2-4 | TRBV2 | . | TGTGCCAGCAGGCTAGCGGGGGGGATTAACATTCAGTACTTC | CASRLAGGINIQYF
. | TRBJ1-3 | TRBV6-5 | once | TGTGCCAGCAGTTACTCGAGGGGGACCTCTGGAAACACCATATATTTT | CASSYSRGTSGNTIYF
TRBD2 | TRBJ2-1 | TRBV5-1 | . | TGCGCCAGCAGCTTGGAAGGCCTAGCGGGGAATGAGCAGTTCTTC | CASSLEGLAGNEQFF
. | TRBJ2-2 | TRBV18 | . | TGTGCCAGCTCACCACAGGCAGGGCCCGGGGAGCTGTTTTTT | CASSPQAGPGELFF
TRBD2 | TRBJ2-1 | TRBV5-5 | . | TGTGCCAGCAGCTTGCCCCTAGCGGCCCTGTACAATGAGCAGTTCTTC | CASSLPLAALYNEQFF
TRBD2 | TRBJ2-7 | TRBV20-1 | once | TGCAGTGCTAGTGGACTAGCGGGCATAAGGAAAACCTACGAGCAGTACTTC | CSASGLAGIRKTYEQYF
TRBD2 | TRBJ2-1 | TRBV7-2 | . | TGTGCCAGCAGCTTGAGGCTCGTAGCGGGGGGACCCTACAATGAGCAGTTCTTC | CASSLRLVAGGPYNEQFF
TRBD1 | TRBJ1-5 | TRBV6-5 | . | TGTGCCAGCAGTCCACGACAGGGGAGTCAGCCCCAGCATTTT | CASSPRQGSQPQHF
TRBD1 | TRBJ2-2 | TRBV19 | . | TGTGCCAGTAGTCCGGGACAGCCTTATACCGGGGAGCTGTTTTTT | CASSPGQPYTGELFF
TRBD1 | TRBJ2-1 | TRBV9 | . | TGTGCCAGCAGCGCGGGACAGGCGGTGGGGAGTGGGATGGGGCAGTTCTTC | CASSAGQAVGSGMGQFF
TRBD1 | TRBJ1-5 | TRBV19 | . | TGTGCCAGTAGTCCGGACAGGAATCAGCCCCAGCATTTT | CASSPDRNQPQHF
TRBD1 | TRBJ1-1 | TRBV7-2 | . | TGTGCCAGCAGCCCCCGGACAGGGATGAACACTGAAGCTTTCTTT | CASSPRTGMNTEAFF
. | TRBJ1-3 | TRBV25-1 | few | TGTGCCAGCAGTGGAGGGGGGGCGTCGGGAAACACCATATATTTT | CASSGGGASGNTIYF
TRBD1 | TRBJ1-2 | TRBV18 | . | TGTGCCAGCTCACCCGGGACAGGGAACTATGGCTACACCTTC | CASSPGTGNYGYTF